A single sample gave rise to the 13 T cell receptor beta chains below, sequenced in a study of T cell repertoires in cytomegalovirus infection (dated by TCRdb to about 2019). The treatment or condition label for this specimen denotes: in vitro stimulation with specific CMV peptide epitopes to enrich CMV-specific T cells. Instrument used: Illumina HiSeq 1500. TCRdb applied fastp at Q25 and MiXCR to the public reads, then kept only in-frame beta chains. Every distinct CDR3 protein forms one entry, paired with its most common genes and DNA. In this sample the table shows 750,000 to 900,000 distinct CDR3 sequences, almost 30% of which occur a single time. Around 13% of the sample lies in the top ten. For these TCRs, the target antigens are not known. Sequences were derived from cultured CD8+ T cells from PBMCs, sampled from culture after CMV antigen stimulation. The receptors were sampled from a human donor in good health (CMV status not recorded). Some clones in this sample may be carry-over from other donors' samples.

As for this clonotype: At one end, the junction sequence differs from germline, possibly due to a read error. The chain recombines TRBV5-5 with TRBJ2-1; possibly TRBD2 for D (7 bases). Germline-derived CDR1 and CDR2 are SGHKS and YYEKEE (reference sequence). This CDR3 comprises 16 residues. CDR3 sequence: CASSLEGGASYSEQFF. CDR3 nucleotide sequence: TGTGCCAGCAGCTTGGAAGGGGGGGCCTCCTACAGTGAGCAGTTCTTC.

This clonotype was picked up many times. The chain joins TRBV7-9 to TRBJ2-1; 7 bases match TRBD1. This CDR3 is built from 12 residues. V shed 4 bases and J 10 bases; nucleotides not matched to a gene: 4. Germline V lookup: CDR1 SEHNR, CDR2 FQNEAQ (reference sequence). In DNA, the CDR3 is TGTGCCAGCAGCTGGACAGGCGGGGAGCAGTTCTTC. It specifies CASSWTGGEQFF.

Here the CDR3 reads CASSEAIRENTEAFF. The CDR3, as DNA: TGTGCCAGCAGTGAAGCGATCCGAGAGAACACTGAAGCTTTCTTT. The chain recombines TRBV6-1 with TRBJ1-1; D unresolved. This CDR3 contains 15 residues. The V end was cut by 0 bases, the J end by 1 base, with 9 bases between. CDR1 and CDR2 (germline): MNHNS, SASEGT.

This rearrangement joins TRBV12-3 or TRBV12-4 to TRBJ2-5; 9 bases line up with TRBD2. The length of the CDR3 is 15 residues. The J segment lost 1 base and the V segment lost 7 bases, leaving 7 bases of the junction unmatched. CDR3 coding DNA: TGTGCCAGCACCTCCTCTAGCGGGACCCAAGAGACCCAGTACTTC. As protein: CASTSSSGTQETQYF.

The V gene is TRBV6-1, the J gene TRBJ2-7; TRBD1 is a possible D gene (6 bases). Germline-derived CDR1 and CDR2 are MNHNS and SASEGT. Trimming pared 4 bases from V and 6 bases from J, leaving 10 bases between. This CDR3 contains 12 residues. CDR3: CASSAQGPEQYV. CDR3 DNA sequence: TGTGCCAGCAGTGCGCAGGGGCCCGAGCAGTACGTC.

The chain is built from TRBV6-8 and TRBJ2-6, with D uncertain. The CDR3 covers 18 residues. V lost 6 bases and J 0 bases, leaving 18 bases between the germline ends. The germline V gene has CDR1 MNHGY and CDR2 SAAAGT. The CDR3 sequence: CASRPFSVRLSGANVLTF. The DNA for the CDR3 is TGTGCCAGCAGACCGTTTTCCGTAAGGCTCTCTGGGGCCAACGTCCTGACTTTC.

This clonotype showed up just a few times. The chain employs TRBV3-1 and TRBJ2-2; D remains unclear. CDR1 and CDR2 from the germline V gene are LGHDT and YNNKEL (reference sequence). CDR3 length equals 17 residues. The germline V and J ends were trimmed by 5 bases and 3 bases, with 19 bases remaining between them. CDR3 DNA: TGTGCCAGCAGCTCCCCCGCTGAGGAGAGCGACACCGGGGAGCTGTTTTTT. Encoded protein: CASSSPAEESDTGELFF.

The chain recombines TRBV23-1 with TRBJ2-7, with TRBD1 matching 11 bases. TRBV23-1 is recorded as an ORF, its role being uncertain. The CDR3 has 15 amino acids. After removal of 4 bases from V and 2 bases from J, the junction contained 4 bases not matched to a gene. CDR3 sequence: CASSPPGQGAYEQYV. The CDR3 region has the DNA TGCGCCAGCAGTCCCCCGGGACAGGGGGCCTACGAGCAGTACGTC.

The chain employs TRBV11-2 and TRBJ2-7; TRBD1 matches at 12 bases. CDR1 is SGHAT and CDR2 is FQNNGV in the germline V gene. Trimming removed 7 bases from V and 5 bases from J; junction bases left unmatched: 6. There are 14 residues in the CDR3. The CDR3 is CASTLGQGANEQYF. The CDR3 DNA reads as TGTGCCAGCACCTTGGGACAGGGGGCCAACGAGCAGTACTTC.

V usage is TRBV7-9 and J usage is TRBJ1-1, with D maybe TRBD1 (6 bases). CDR1 SEHNR and CDR2 FQNEAQ come from the germline V gene (reference sequence). This CDR3 is 17 amino acids long. V dropped 5 bases and J dropped 0 bases, with 19 bases sitting between them. CDR3 residues: CASSQYREEAVNTEAFF. CDR3 nucleotide sequence: TGTGCCAGCAGCCAATACAGGGAGGAGGCCGTGAACACTGAAGCTTTCTTT.

DNA for the CDR3: TGTGCCAGCATGTCCTGGGGGGCCGGTGAGACCCAGTACTTC. It translates to CASMSWGAGETQYF. The V call is TRBV28, the J call TRBJ2-5; D tentatively fits TRBD1 or TRBD2 (6 bases each). V was cut by 7 bases and J by 5 bases, with 17 bases left in between. Germline CDR1 and CDR2: MDHEN and SYDVKM. This CDR3 comprises 14 residues.

This clonotype was detected a few times. This rearrangement joins TRBV10-3 to TRBJ1-1, with D possibly TRBD1 on 6 matching bases. The CDR3 sequence is 13 residues long. The ends were cut back, 11 bases at V and 5 bases at J, with 18 bases in the middle. Germline values: CDR1 ENHRY, CDR2 SYGVKD. CDR3 DNA sequence: TGTGCCGGCCGGGGGGGGGCAGGAACTGAAGCTTTCTTT. Translated, it gives CAGRGGAGTEAFF.

The rearrangement links TRBV6-1 to TRBJ2-1; 7 positions agree with TRBD1. Germline V gene data show CDR1 as MNHNS and CDR2 as SASEGT. V lost 6 bases and J lost 6; bases outside the gene matches: 11. This CDR3 region has 15 residues. CDR3 DNA sequence: TGTGCCAGCAGCCCGGGACAGAGAGGATCCAATGAGCAGTTCTTC. Protein sequence: CASSPGQRGSNEQFF.